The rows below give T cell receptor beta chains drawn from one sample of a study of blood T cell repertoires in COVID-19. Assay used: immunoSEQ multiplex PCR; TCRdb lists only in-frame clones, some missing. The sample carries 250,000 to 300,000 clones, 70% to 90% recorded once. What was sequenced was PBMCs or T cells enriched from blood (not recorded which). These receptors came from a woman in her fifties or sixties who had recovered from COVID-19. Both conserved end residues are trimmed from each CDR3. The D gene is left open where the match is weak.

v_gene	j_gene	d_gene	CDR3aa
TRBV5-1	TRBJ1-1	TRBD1	ASSLGQGASEAF
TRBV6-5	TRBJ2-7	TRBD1	ASRQGAEGYEQY
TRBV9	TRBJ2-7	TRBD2	ASSVVRRGSSYEQY
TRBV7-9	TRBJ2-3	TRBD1	ASSLRPGQGTDTQY
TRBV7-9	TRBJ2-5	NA	ASSFGLQETQY
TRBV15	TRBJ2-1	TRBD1	ATRQGAYNEQF
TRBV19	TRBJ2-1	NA	ASSGAGTSAYNEQF
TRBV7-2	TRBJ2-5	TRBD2	ASSLGAGGGETQY
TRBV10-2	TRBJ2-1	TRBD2	ASSGTSGRAFEQF
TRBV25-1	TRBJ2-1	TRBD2	ASSEPGGREVNEQF
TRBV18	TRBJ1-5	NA	ASSHGEGNQPQH
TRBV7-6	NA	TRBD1	ASSLAGTVSGELF
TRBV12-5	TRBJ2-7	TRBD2	ASGTTSGRAYEQY
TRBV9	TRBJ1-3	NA	ASSLAASGNTIY
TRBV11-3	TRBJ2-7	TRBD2	ASSFPTSQTSYEQY